This T cell receptor beta chain is drawn from a study of post-analysis software for immune sequencing data. Findings and limits, study-wide: Five TRBV segments, TRBV5-6, TRBV5-1 and TRBV20-1 among them, were found more frequent in patients than controls.

With regard to this clonotype: Its antigen is not identified.

Prepared TCR beta cDNA libraries contained unique molecular identifiers. There were 1 to 10 million T cells, and about 500,000 cDNA molecules came from them. TCRdb processed the PCR reads anew with MiXCR; each CDR3 protein has one entry. In the table there are 450,000 to 700,000 distinct CDR3 sequences, roughly two fifths of which are singletons. CDR3 size: 13 residues. The V end lost 4 bases, the J end lost 4 bases, and 8 bases lay between the germline ends. CDR1 and CDR2 (germline): SEHNR, FQNEAQ (reference sequence). The rearrangement uses TRBV7-9 and TRBJ1-5; no reliable D call. This clonotype was sampled from a girl aged 5 to 17 with multiple sclerosis. Sequencing was performed on blood. The CDR3 nucleotides read TGTGCCAGCAGCTCGACGGCGAATCAGCCCCAGCATTTT. Translated, it gives CASSSTANQPQHF.